What follows are 21 T cell receptor beta chains derived from one specimen sequenced in a study of CXCR3-negative and CXCR3-positive naive CD8 T cells. No antigen is known for these receptors. Study results and limitations: Comparison of naive cells showed more hydrophobic TRB CDR3s in CXCR3-positive than in CXCR3-negative naive cells.

UMI labels and 5' RACE were used to prepare the TRB cDNA libraries. From the 5' RACE reads, TCRdb lists one entry per CDR3 protein and no DNA. This sample's table reports about 98,000 distinct CDR3 sequences. Sequenced: naive CXCR3+ CD8+ T cells from blood. Described subset: CD45RO-CCR7+CD27+CD95- naive CD8+ T cells expressing CXCR3 (TNR3+). The source is a human donor in good health. Some clones in this sample may be carry-over from other donors' samples.

The gene calls are TRBV5-5 and TRBJ2-6. The CDR3 loop spans 16 amino acids. Germline values: CDR1 SGHKS, CDR2 YYEKEE (reference sequence). The CDR3 loop is CASSFWVSSGANVLTF. Combining the CDR3 with reference TRBV5-5 and TRBJ2-6 gives the whole variable domain DAGVTQSPTHLIKTRGQQVTLRCSPISGHKSVSWYQQVLGQGPQFIFQYYEKEERGRGNFPDRFSARQFPNYSSELNVNALLLGDSALYLCASSFWVSSGANVLTFGAGSRLTVL.

The chain is built from TRBV6-2 or TRBV6-3 and TRBJ1-1; TCRdb reports TRBD1, a call that lacks DNA to check it against. Per the germline V gene, CDR1 is MNHEY and CDR2 is SVGEGT. The CDR3 consists of 17 residues. The CDR3 loop is CASSYSWLDRQNTEAFF.

The rearrangement joins TRBV13 to TRBJ2-7; TCRdb names TRBD1, which stays unverified in the absence of DNA. CDR3 size: 14 residues. Germline CDR1 reads PRHDT; CDR2 reads FYEKMQ (reference sequence). The CDR3 reads CASSPWDISYEQYF. Variable domain in full (rest from reference TRBV13 and TRBJ2-7): AAGVIQSPRHLIKEKRETATLKCYPIPRHDTVYWYQQGPGQDPQFLISFYEKMQSDKGSIPDRFSAQQFSDYHSELNMSSLELGDSALYFCASSPWDISYEQYFGPGTRLTVT.

The chain combines TRBV7-9 with TRBJ1-5. This CDR3 comprises 13 residues. From germline, CDR1 is SEHNR and CDR2 FQNEAQ (reference sequence). The CDR3 protein is CASSPNLNQPQHF.

The chain has TRBV19 and TRBJ2-1; TCRdb calls TRBD2, which cannot be checked without DNA. Germline V gives CDR1 LNHDA, CDR2 SQIVND (reference sequence). CDR3 size: 18 residues. The CDR3 reads CASSIDPDAEGLENEQFF.

The gene calls are TRBV12-3 or TRBV12-4 and TRBJ2-7; TCRdb reports TRBD2, a call that lacks DNA to check it against. The CDR3 is made up of 14 amino acids. The CDR3: CASSILAGNYEQYF.

J is TRBJ1-4 and V is TRBV7-2; TCRdb calls TRBD1, which cannot be checked without DNA. Germline V gene lookup returns CDR1 SGHTA and CDR2 FQGNSA. This CDR3 comprises 12 residues. This chain's CDR3 is CASTEGGEKLFF.

V is TRBV6-2 or TRBV6-3 and J is TRBJ2-5. The germline V gene encodes CDR1 MNHEY and CDR2 SVGEGT. The CDR3 runs 13 residues. CDR3: CASSYPYQETQYF.

V and J are TRBV7-8 and TRBJ2-7; TCRdb's D call, TRBD2, is unchecked because there is no DNA. Per the germline V gene, CDR1 is SGHVS and CDR2 is FQNEAQ. The CDR3 consists of 17 residues. The chain's CDR3 is CASSLSRMLAATYEQYF. The full variable domain, completed using reference TRBV7-8 and TRBJ2-7, is GAGVSQSPRYKVAKRGQDVALRCDPISGHVSLFWYQQALGQGPEFLTYFQNEAQLDKSGLPSDRFFAERPEGSVSTLKIQRTQQEDSAVYLCASSLSRMLAATYEQYFGPGTRLTVT.

V is TRBV5-1 and J is TRBJ2-3; TCRdb picks TRBD2, but there is no DNA to check that call. In germline, CDR1 is SGHRS, CDR2 YFSETQ. CDR3 length equals 17 residues. The CDR3 here is CASSKVAGGPPTDTQYF.

This chain uses TRBV5-1 with TRBJ1-4; TCRdb's D call, TRBD1, is unchecked because there is no DNA. From germline, CDR1 is SGHRS and CDR2 YFSETQ. The CDR3 totals 16 residues. The CDR3 sequence: CASSSTGERGGEKLFF.

V and J are TRBV9 and TRBJ1-4. Germline V gene lookup returns CDR1 SGDLS and CDR2 YYNGEE. This CDR3 contains 14 residues. The CDR3 spells CASSVSVGDEKLFF.

CDR3 loop: CATEKDRGSYEQYF. The chain is built from TRBV15 and TRBJ2-7. Per the germline V gene, CDR1 is LNHNV and CDR2 is YYDKDF (reference sequence). The CDR3 runs 14 residues.

This rearrangement joins TRBV28 to TRBJ1-1. Germline CDR1 is MDHEN and CDR2 is SYDVKM. The CDR3 extends over 15 amino acids. CDR3 residues: CASSLLAELNTEAFF.

The genes are TRBV5-1 and TRBJ2-2; TCRdb's assignment of TRBD1 cannot be checked, as there is no DNA. Germline V gene sequence: CDR1 SGHRS, CDR2 YFSETQ. The CDR3 loop spans 14 amino acids. The CDR3: CASSSYRGTGELFF.

CDR3 region: CASSLAVAHEQYF. This sequence joins TRBV12-3 or TRBV12-4 and TRBJ2-7. The CDR3 is 13 amino acids.

The chain employs TRBV4-1 and TRBJ2-2; the D call from TCRdb, TRBD2, cannot be confirmed without DNA. The CDR3 is 14 residues long. CDR1 is MGHRA and CDR2 is YSYEKL in the germline V gene. CDR3 sequence: CASSQEEGTGELFF.

The rearrangement links TRBV12-3 or TRBV12-4 to TRBJ2-3. The CDR3 spans 13 residues. The CDR3: CASSASMSDTQYF.

The chain joins TRBV28 to TRBJ2-5. The CDR3 has 14 residues. Germline V gene data show CDR1 as MDHEN and CDR2 as SYDVKM. The CDR3 here is CASSFWSPQETQYF. The complete variable domain, with remaining parts taken from reference TRBV28 and TRBJ2-5, reads DVKVTQSSRYLVKRTGEKVFLECVQDMDHENMFWYRQDPGLGLRLIYFSYDVKMKEKGDIPEGYSVSREKKERFSLILESASTNQTSMYLCASSFWSPQETQYFGPGTRLLVL.

The chain uses TRBV12-3 or TRBV12-4 and TRBJ2-1; no DNA is available, so the TRBD2 call from TCRdb remains unchecked. The CDR3 loop spans 17 amino acids. The chain's CDR3 is CASRQPTSGGTYNEQFF.

The rearrangement joins TRBV4-3 to TRBJ2-3; TCRdb's assignment of TRBD1 cannot be checked, as there is no DNA. Looked up from germline, CDR1 is LGHNA and CDR2 is YSLEER. The CDR3 runs 16 residues. CDR3 region: CASSQDREGTPNTQYF.